This T cell receptor beta chain is from a study of blood T cell repertoires in COVID-19. For the study at large: From the United States, Italy and Spain came samples of acute and convalescent COVID-19.

Profiled with immunoSEQ multiplex PCR; TCRdb holds only in-frame clones, not every one. The table has 40,000 or so clones, roughly 80% seen once. CDR3 size: 13 residues. The ends lost 8 bases at V and 8 bases at J; junction bases unmatched: 5. Germline assignment: CDR1 WSHSY and CDR2 SAAADI. The receptor comes from a man in his 60s in a cohort sampled during active COVID-19. The sequencing sample was made of peripheral blood. The gene calls are TRBV10-2 and TRBJ2-1, with 11 nucleotides matching TRBD2. The CDR3 loop reads CASRSGRGYEQFF. The DNA for the CDR3 is TGCGCCAGCCGTAGCGGGAGGGGTTATGAGCAGTTCTTC.